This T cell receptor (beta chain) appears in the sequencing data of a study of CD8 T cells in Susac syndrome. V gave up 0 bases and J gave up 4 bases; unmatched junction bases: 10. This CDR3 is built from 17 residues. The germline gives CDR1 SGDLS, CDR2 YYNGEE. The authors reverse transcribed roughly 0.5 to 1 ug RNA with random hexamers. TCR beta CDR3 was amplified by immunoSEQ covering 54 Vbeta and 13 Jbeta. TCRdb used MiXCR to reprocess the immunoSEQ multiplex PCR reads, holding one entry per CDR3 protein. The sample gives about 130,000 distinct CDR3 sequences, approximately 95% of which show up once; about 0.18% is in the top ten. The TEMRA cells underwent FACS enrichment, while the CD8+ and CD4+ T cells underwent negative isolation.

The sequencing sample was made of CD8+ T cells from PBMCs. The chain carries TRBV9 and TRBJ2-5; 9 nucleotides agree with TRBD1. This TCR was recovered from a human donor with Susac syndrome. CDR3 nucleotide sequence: TGTGCCAGCAGCGTAGGTACAGCGACAGGGGGAGGAGAGACCCAGTACTTC. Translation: CASSVGTATGGGETQYF.